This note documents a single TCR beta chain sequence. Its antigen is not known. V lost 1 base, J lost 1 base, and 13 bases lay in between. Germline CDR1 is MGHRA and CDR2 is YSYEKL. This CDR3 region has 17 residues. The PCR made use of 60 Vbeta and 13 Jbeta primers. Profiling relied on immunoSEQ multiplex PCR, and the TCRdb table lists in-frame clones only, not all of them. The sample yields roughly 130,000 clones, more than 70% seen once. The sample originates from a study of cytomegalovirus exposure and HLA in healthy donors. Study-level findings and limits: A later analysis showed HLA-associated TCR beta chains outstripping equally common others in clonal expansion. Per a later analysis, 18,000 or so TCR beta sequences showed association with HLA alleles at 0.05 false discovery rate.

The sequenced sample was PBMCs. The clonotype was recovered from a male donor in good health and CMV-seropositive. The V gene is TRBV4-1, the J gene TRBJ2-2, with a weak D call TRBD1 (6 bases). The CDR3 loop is CASSQGTDPMNTGELFF. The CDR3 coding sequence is TGCGCCAGCAGCCAAGGGACAGACCCCATGAACACCGGGGAGCTGTTTTTT.